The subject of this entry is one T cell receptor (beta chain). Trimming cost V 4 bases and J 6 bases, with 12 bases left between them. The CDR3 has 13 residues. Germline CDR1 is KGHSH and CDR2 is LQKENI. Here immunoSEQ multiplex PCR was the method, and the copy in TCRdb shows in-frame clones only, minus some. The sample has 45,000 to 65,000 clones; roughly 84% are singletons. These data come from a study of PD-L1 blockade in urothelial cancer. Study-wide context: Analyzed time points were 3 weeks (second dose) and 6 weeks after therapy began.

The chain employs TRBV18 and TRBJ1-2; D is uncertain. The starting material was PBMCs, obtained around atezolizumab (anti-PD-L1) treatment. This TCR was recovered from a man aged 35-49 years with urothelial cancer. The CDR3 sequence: CASSLHVQDGYTF. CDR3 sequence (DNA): TGTGCCAGCTCACTCCACGTCCAGGATGGCTACACCTTC.